Below are 14 T cell receptor beta chains sequenced from a single sample in a study of blood T cell repertoires in COVID-19. The assay was immunoSEQ multiplex PCR, and TCRdb's table has in-frame clones only and misses some. The table includes about 51,000 clones, 75% to 85% detected once. Sequencing used peripheral blood. The receptors originated from a human donor with acute or convalescent COVID-19. The donor label of this sample is uncertain.

The chain employs TRBV2 and TRBJ2-2; no reliable D call. Germline V gene data show CDR1 as SNHLY and CDR2 as FYNNEI. The CDR3 has 14 amino acids. V lost 5 bases and J lost 0, with 7 bases in between. The CDR3 protein is CASSITANTGELFF. The CDR3, as DNA: TGTGCCAGCAGTATAACAGCGAACACCGGGGAGCTGTTTTTT.

V and J are TRBV7-9 and TRBJ2-1; maybe TRBD2 (6 bases). V was pared by 1 base and J by 12 bases, with 10 bases between. This CDR3 comprises 12 residues. The germline CDR1 and CDR2 sequences are SEHNR and FQNEAQ (reference sequence). This CDR3 reads CASSLEVGGQFF. CDR3 DNA: TGTGCCAGCAGCTTAGAGGTGGGAGGGCAGTTCTTC.

The chain employs TRBV11-2 and TRBJ2-4; 9 nucleotides agree with TRBD1. The CDR3 extends over 16 amino acids. The germline gives CDR1 SGHAT, CDR2 FQNNGV. V was pared by 0 bases and J by 4 bases, with 4 bases of the junction left unmatched. CDR3 in amino acids: CASSLDGGQGKNIQYF. The CDR3 DNA follows: TGTGCCAGCAGCTTAGATGGGGGACAGGGAAAAAACATTCAGTACTTC.

This chain links TRBV28 with TRBJ2-5; weak D call: TRBD1 (5 bases). The CDR3 is made up of 15 amino acids. Trimming pared 6 bases from V and 4 bases from J, leaving 18 bases between. The germline V gene has CDR1 MDHEN and CDR2 SYDVKM. The CDR3 loop reads CASSYWTSGRETQYF. The CDR3 coding sequence is TGTGCCAGCAGCTACTGGACCTCAGGGCGAGAGACCCAGTACTTC.

The rearrangement links TRBV28 to TRBJ2-1; no firm D call. V shed 8 bases and J shed 10 bases, with 15 bases lying between them. Germline values: CDR1 MDHEN, CDR2 SYDVKM. The CDR3 is made up of 12 amino acids. CDR3 residues: CASGSQLMEQFF. The DNA of the CDR3 is TGTGCCAGCGGATCTCAACTAATGGAGCAGTTCTTC.

The CDR3 sequence is CASSQTGKLRETQYF. The CDR3 bases are TGTGCCAGCAGCCAGACGGGAAAATTAAGGGAGACCCAGTACTTC. The chain employs TRBV3-1 (or the pseudogene TRBV3-2) and TRBJ2-5, with D perhaps matching TRBD2 (5 bases). Looked up from germline, CDR1 is LGHDT and CDR2 is YNNKEL (reference sequence). V dropped 3 bases and J dropped 5 bases, with 16 bases sitting between them. This CDR3 has 15 amino acids.

The gene calls are TRBV20-1 and TRBJ2-3; maybe TRBD2 (7 bases). V was clipped by 3 bases and J by 3 bases, with 22 bases between them. This CDR3 contains 17 residues. CDR1 DFQATT and CDR2 SNEGSKA come from the germline V gene (reference sequence). DNA for the CDR3: TGCAGTGCTAGTTTTTGGGGGGGGGCGTCTTTGACAGATACGCAGTATTTT. This sequence encodes CSASFWGGASLTDTQYF.

This chain uses TRBV10-3 with TRBJ1-5; D call uncertain. This CDR3 has 13 amino acids. Trimming shortened V by 4 bases and J by 5 bases, and 9 bases separated the two germline ends. Germline loops: CDR1 ENHRY, CDR2 SYGVKD. CDR3 in DNA: TGTGCCATCAGTGCCGGTAGAGATCAGCCCCAGCATTTT. This gives the protein CAISAGRDQPQHF.

The chain couples TRBV30 to TRBJ2-1; 9 positions match TRBD1. The CDR3 has 16 residues. Per the germline V gene, CDR1 is GTSNPN and CDR2 is SVGIG (reference sequence). Losses at the gene ends were 0 bases for V and 7 bases for J; bases not matched to a gene: 10. The CDR3 DNA is TGTGCCTGGAGTGTAACGGGACAGGGAAGTATAAATGAGCAGTTCTTC. Its translation: CAWSVTGQGSINEQFF.

This clone was detected a few times. The J gene is TRBJ1-5, the V gene TRBV25-1; D not certain. The germline V gene encodes CDR1 MGHDK and CDR2 SYGVNS. The V end was cut by 4 bases, the J end by 6 bases, with 13 bases between. The CDR3 runs to 14 residues. The CDR3 loop reads CASSVSWEGQPQHF. For the CDR3, the DNA is TGTGCCAGCAGTGTTAGTTGGGAGGGTCAGCCCCAGCATTTT. Combining the CDR3 with reference TRBV25-1 and TRBJ1-5 gives the whole variable domain EADIYQTPRYLVIGTGKKITLECSQTMGHDKMYWYQQDPGMELHLIHYSYGVNSTEKGDLSSESTVSRIRTEHFPLTLESARPSHTSQYLCASSVSWEGQPQHFGDGTRLSIL.

This rearrangement joins TRBV5-1 to TRBJ2-1, with TRBD1 matching 7 bases. CDR1 and CDR2 (germline): SGHRS, YFSETQ. CDR3 size: 14 residues. The ends lost 9 bases at V and 6 bases at J; junction bases unmatched: 12. The CDR3 sequence: CATTTGLSGNEQFF. CDR3 bases: TGCGCCACCACGACAGGGTTGTCGGGCAATGAGCAGTTCTTC.

This chain joins TRBV7-2 and TRBJ1-2; D gene uncertain. V was trimmed by 4 bases and J by 2 bases, leaving 14 bases between them. Germline CDR1 reads SGHTA; CDR2 reads FQGNSA. The CDR3 runs to 15 residues. The CDR3 DNA reads as TGTGCCAGCAGCTCCCGCGGGGAACGGAACTATGGCTACACCTTC. Translation: CASSSRGERNYGYTF.

The chain is built from TRBV2 and TRBJ2-3; no clear D gene. CDR1 is SNHLY, CDR2 FYNNEI, per germline. The V and J ends lost 2 bases and 5 bases respectively, with 5 bases between them. The CDR3 contains 12 residues. CDR3 amino acids: CASSESGDTQYF. Written as DNA, the CDR3 is TGTGCCAGCAGTGAATCGGGAGATACGCAGTATTTT.

The chain links TRBV28 to TRBJ2-1; D is ambiguous. Germline loops: CDR1 MDHEN, CDR2 SYDVKM. The CDR3 sequence is 13 residues long. Trimming shortened V by 5 bases and J by 7 bases, and 12 bases separated the two germline ends. The chain's CDR3 is CASSTGKVNEQFF. The CDR3 nucleotides are TGTGCCAGCAGTACGGGTAAGGTGAATGAGCAGTTCTTC.